This entry describes one T cell receptor beta chain. The record originates from a study of tissue T cells after allogeneic stem cell transplantation. Comparators without hematopoietic cell transplant had other cancers, at least five gastrointestinal samples, and no known gastrointestinal disease. The assay was immunoSEQ multiplex PCR, and TCRdb's table has in-frame clones only and misses some. The table includes roughly 10,000 clones, roughly 60% detected once. The sequence derives from a woman aged 18-50 years with breast cancer. The sample was tissue from the jejunum, taken at autopsy.

The CDR3 DNA follows: TGTGCCAGCAGCTCCGGAACCTACGAGCAGTACTTC. It translates to CASSSGTYEQYF. The chain recombines TRBV13 with TRBJ2-7; no clear D gene. The CDR3 extends over 12 amino acids. V dropped 4 bases and J dropped 2 bases, with 6 bases sitting between them. The germline V gene encodes CDR1 PRHDT and CDR2 FYEKMQ (reference sequence).